The 16 T cell receptor beta chains below were found in one sample sequenced in a study of blood T cell repertoires in COVID-19. Some clones are missing from TCRdb's copy, which holds only in-frame ones; the method was immunoSEQ multiplex PCR. In the table there are more than 60,000 clones, about 74% of which are singletons. Sequenced material: peripheral blood. The source of these receptors is a human donor with acute or convalescent COVID-19. The donor label of this sample is uncertain.

The chain couples TRBV19 to TRBJ2-7; TRBD1 matches 7 bases. This CDR3 is built from 14 residues. From germline, CDR1 is LNHDA and CDR2 SQIVND (reference sequence). V lost 11 bases, J lost 2 bases, and 12 bases stayed unmatched. In DNA form, the CDR3 reads TGTGCCGGTCTTAATGGGGACAGAACCTACGAGCAGTACGTC. Translated, it gives CAGLNGDRTYEQYV.

The chain is built from TRBV6-2 or TRBV6-3 and TRBJ2-3; D is possibly TRBD2 (5 bases). The germline gives CDR1 MNHEY, CDR2 SVGEGT. The CDR3 runs to 13 residues. Trimming stripped 5 bases from V and 5 bases from J, with 11 bases between. CDR3 DNA sequence: TGTGCCAGCAGTAGTGGACGGGAAGATACGCAGTATTTT. Amino acid sequence: CASSSGREDTQYF.

V gene TRBV18 combines with J gene TRBJ1-1, with TRBD1 matching 8 bases. This CDR3 is 14 amino acids long. With V trimmed by 3 bases and J by 3 bases, 3 bases remained unmatched. Per germline, CDR1 KGHSH and CDR2 LQKENI. In DNA, the CDR3 is TGTGCCAGCTCACCGGACAGGGTTTACACTGAAGCTTTCTTT. It is translated as CASSPDRVYTEAFF.

The CDR3 here is CASSGDMPIEQYV. The CDR3, as DNA: TGTGCCAGCAGTGGGGACATGCCTATCGAGCAGTACGTC. The J gene is TRBJ2-7, the V gene TRBV2, with D perhaps TRBD1 (6 bases). There are 13 residues in the CDR3. Trimming took off 4 bases at V and 6 bases at J, with 13 bases between the two ends. CDR1 is SNHLY, CDR2 FYNNEI, per germline.

CDR3 nucleotide sequence: TGTGCCAGCAGCCCGACTCGACAGACAGATACGCAGTATTTT. Encoded protein: CASSPTRQTDTQYF. V and J are TRBV14 and TRBJ2-3; tentative D call: TRBD1 (5 bases). The CDR3 totals 14 residues. Germline CDR1 is SGHDN and CDR2 is FVKESK. Trimming stripped 4 bases from V and 3 bases from J, with 11 bases between.

The rearrangement joins TRBV5-8 to TRBJ2-7; 8 bases are a match to TRBD1. The trim removed 1 base at V and 0 bases at J, leaving 12 bases unmatched. The CDR3 runs to 18 residues. Looked up from germline, CDR1 is SGHTS and CDR2 is YDEGEE. CDR3 coding DNA: TGTGCCAGCAGCTTGTATGTCCCGGACAGGGCGAGCTCCTACGAGCAGTACGTC. This gives the protein CASSLYVPDRASSYEQYV.

The V and J genes are TRBV5-1 and TRBJ1-3; D unresolved. V lost 0 bases and J 3 bases, leaving 10 bases between the germline ends. Germline CDR1 is SGHRS and CDR2 is YFSETQ. The CDR3 has 15 residues. DNA of the CDR3: TGCGCCAGCAGCTTGGCCTTTGCGGATGGAAACACCATATATTTT. Translated: CASSLAFADGNTIYF.

This clone was detected once. The chain has TRBV9 and TRBJ1-1; D ambiguous. Germline CDR1 and CDR2: SGDLS and YYNGEE. The ends were cut back, 0 bases at V and 1 base at J, with 10 bases in the middle. The CDR3 length is 15 residues. The CDR3 loop is CASSVVFSGNTEAFF. The CDR3 coding sequence is TGTGCCAGCAGCGTAGTTTTCTCCGGGAACACTGAAGCTTTCTTT.

The V gene is TRBV28, the J gene TRBJ2-1; 14 bases fit TRBD2. The CDR3 runs to 15 residues. J gave up 12 bases and V 7 bases, and 11 bases lay outside the gene matches. Germline V lookup: CDR1 MDHEN, CDR2 SYDVKM. For the CDR3, the DNA is TGTGCCAGCACCCTAGGTGGACTAGCGGGAGGTACGCAGTTCTTC. It yields the protein CASTLGGLAGGTQFF. The full variable domain, its missing parts supplied by reference TRBV28 and TRBJ2-1, is DVKVTQSSRYLVKRTGEKVFLECVQDMDHENMFWYRQDPGLGLRLIYFSYDVKMKEKGDIPEGYSVSREKKERFSLILESASTNQTSMYLCASTLGGLAGGTQFFGPGTRLTVL.

This clone occurred once. This chain connects TRBV3-1 (or the pseudogene TRBV3-2) to TRBJ2-5; 10 bases are shared with TRBD2. CDR3 length equals 17 residues. V was pared by 4 bases and J by 5 bases, with 13 bases of the junction left unmatched. The V gene's germline CDR1 is LGHDT and CDR2 YNNKEL (reference sequence). The CDR3, as DNA: TGTGCCAGCAGCCCCTTCGGGGATAGCGGGAGGCGGGAGACCCAGTACTTC. Translated, it gives CASSPFGDSGRRETQYF.

The rearrangement uses TRBV6-5 and TRBJ2-1; D may be TRBD2 (5 bases). The CDR3 sequence is 15 residues long. Looked up from germline, CDR1 is MNHEY and CDR2 is SVGAGI. V gave up 6 bases and J gave up 0 bases, with 12 bases separating them. The CDR3 spells CASSLGVSSYNEQFF. In DNA form, the CDR3 reads TGTGCCAGCAGCCTCGGGGTGAGCTCCTACAATGAGCAGTTCTTC.

This clone ranks as medium-sized. The rearrangement links TRBV3-1 (or the pseudogene TRBV3-2) to TRBJ1-1, with a weak D call TRBD1 (5 bases). Germline-derived CDR1 and CDR2 are LGHDT and YNNKEL (reference sequence). Trimming removed 4 bases at V and 1 base at J, with 13 bases between. This CDR3 region has 15 residues. This CDR3 is CASSPRQLTNTEAFF. DNA for the CDR3: TGTGCCAGCAGCCCCCGACAGCTTACGAACACTGAAGCTTTCTTT.

V is TRBV6-5 and J is TRBJ1-5; D is possibly TRBD1 (6 bases). Germline V gives CDR1 MNHEY, CDR2 SVGAGI. There are 13 residues in the CDR3. Trimming took 6 bases from V and 4 from J, leaving 10 bases between them. CDR3 in amino acids: CASRPTGNQPQHF. DNA of the CDR3: TGTGCCAGCAGGCCGACAGGAAATCAGCCCCAGCATTTT.

The V gene is TRBV28, the J gene TRBJ2-3, with unresolved D. Germline CDR1 is MDHEN and CDR2 is SYDVKM. V dropped 4 bases and J dropped 1 base, with 3 bases sitting between them. The CDR3 runs to 12 residues. The DNA of the CDR3 is TGTGCCAGCAGTTCTCGCACAGATACGCAGTATTTT. This sequence encodes CASSSRTDTQYF. Full variable domain (remainder filled in from reference TRBV28 and TRBJ2-3): DVKVTQSSRYLVKRTGEKVFLECVQDMDHENMFWYRQDPGLGLRLIYFSYDVKMKEKGDIPEGYSVSREKKERFSLILESASTNQTSMYLCASSSRTDTQYFGPGTRLTVL.

DNA for the CDR3: TGTGCCAGCAGCAAACAGGATCCTGAGCAGTTCTTC. It specifies CASSKQDPEQFF. The chain recombines TRBV12-3 or TRBV12-4 with TRBJ2-1; D may be TRBD1 (5 bases). The V and J ends lost 6 bases and 9 bases respectively, with 12 bases between them. The CDR3 contains 12 residues.

The rearrangement links TRBV27 to TRBJ2-7, with D possibly being TRBD2 (6 bases). CDR1 is MNHEY, CDR2 SMNVEV, per germline (reference sequence). The V end was cut by 6 bases, the J end by 6 bases, with 21 bases between. The CDR3 is 15 amino acids. The CDR3 is CASSPSRRGDGEQYV. As DNA, the CDR3 is TGTGCCAGCAGCCCTTCGCGGAGGGGAGATGGCGAGCAGTACGTC.